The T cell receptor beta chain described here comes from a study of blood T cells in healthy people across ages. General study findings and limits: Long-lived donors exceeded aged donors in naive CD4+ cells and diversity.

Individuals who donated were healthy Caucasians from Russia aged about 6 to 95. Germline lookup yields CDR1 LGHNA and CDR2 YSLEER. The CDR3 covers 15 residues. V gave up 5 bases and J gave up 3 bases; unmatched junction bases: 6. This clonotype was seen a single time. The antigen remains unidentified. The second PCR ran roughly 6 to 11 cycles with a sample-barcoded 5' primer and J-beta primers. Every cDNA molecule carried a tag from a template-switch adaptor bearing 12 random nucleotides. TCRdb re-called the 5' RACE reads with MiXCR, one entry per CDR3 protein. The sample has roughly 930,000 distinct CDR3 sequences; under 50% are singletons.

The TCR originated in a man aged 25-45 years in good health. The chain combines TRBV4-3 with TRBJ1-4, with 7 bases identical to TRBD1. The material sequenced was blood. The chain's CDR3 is CASSSSGTANEKLFF. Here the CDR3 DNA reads TGCGCCAGCAGCTCTAGCGGGACAGCTAATGAAAAACTGTTTTTT.